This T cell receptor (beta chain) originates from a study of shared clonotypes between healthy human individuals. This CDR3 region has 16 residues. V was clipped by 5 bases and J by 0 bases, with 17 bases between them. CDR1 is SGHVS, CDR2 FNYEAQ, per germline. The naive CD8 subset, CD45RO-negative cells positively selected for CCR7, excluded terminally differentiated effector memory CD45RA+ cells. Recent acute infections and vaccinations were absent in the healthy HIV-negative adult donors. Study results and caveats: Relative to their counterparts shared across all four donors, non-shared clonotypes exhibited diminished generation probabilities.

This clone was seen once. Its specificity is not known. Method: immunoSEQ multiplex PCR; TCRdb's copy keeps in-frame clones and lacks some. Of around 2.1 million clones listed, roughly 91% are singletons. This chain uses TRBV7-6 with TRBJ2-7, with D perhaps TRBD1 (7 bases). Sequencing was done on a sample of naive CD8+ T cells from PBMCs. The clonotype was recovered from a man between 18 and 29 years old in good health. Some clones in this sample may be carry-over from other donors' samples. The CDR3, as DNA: TGTGCCAGCAGCCATAGCGGTTGGGACAGCTCCTACGAGCAGTACTTC. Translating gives CASSHSGWDSSYEQYF.